The text below deals with one T cell receptor (beta chain). The data derive from a study of blood T cell repertoires in COVID-19. Study information: Specimens from acute and convalescent COVID-19 originated in the United States, Italy and Spain. In each case, the material was cDNA or gDNA derived from T cells, B-cell-depleted T cells, or PBMCs.

Per the original data handling: Nucleated cell number was recorded as an estimate derived from reference gene primer amplification. Produced via immunoSEQ multiplex PCR; TCRdb's table is partial and in-frame only. D and trimming come from the DNA, and the V and J calls and clone size come from that table. The table shows fewer than 75,000 clones, with 88% occurring only once. With 4 bases removed from V and 2 bases from J, the gap between germline ends came to 12 bases. The length of the CDR3 is 15 residues. Germline V gene sequence: CDR1 LGHDT, CDR2 YNNKEL (reference sequence). Sequenced: peripheral blood. The chain joins TRBV3-1 (or the pseudogene TRBV3-2) to TRBJ2-1; tentatively, D is TRBD2 (6 bases). The TCR originated in a man in his 70s with acute or convalescent COVID-19. The CDR3 region is CASSRRGNAYNEQFF. In nucleotides, the CDR3 is TGTGCCAGCAGCCGCCGGGGGAACGCCTACAATGAGCAGTTCTTC.